These 24 T cell receptor beta chains were sequenced from one sample in a study of graft-versus-host responses after intestinal transplantation. Measured with immunoSEQ multiplex PCR; TCRdb has only the in-frame clones, and not every one. The sample contains about 85,000 clones, roughly 85% of which appear only once. For these TCRs, the target antigens are not known. The material was unstimulated CD4+ T cells sorted from spleen or lymph node cells, obtained before intestinal transplant. The receptors here all came from a human donor who received an intestinal transplant.

The chain couples TRBV28 to TRBJ2-1; D is unclear. Trimming took 6 bases from V and 5 from J, leaving 14 bases between them. The germline CDR1 and CDR2 sequences are MDHEN and SYDVKM. The CDR3 sequence is 14 residues long. The chain's CDR3 is CASSPLKRHNEQFF. Written as DNA, the CDR3 is TGTGCCAGCAGCCCCCTAAAGCGCCACAATGAGCAGTTCTTC.

The rearrangement joins TRBV4-1 to TRBJ1-5, with D uncertain. This CDR3 spans 15 amino acids. Trimming stripped 2 bases from V and 3 bases from J, with 11 bases between. The germline V gene encodes CDR1 MGHRA and CDR2 YSYEKL. DNA of the CDR3: TGCGCCAGCAGCCAAAACCCGGGAAACAATCAGCCCCAGCATTTT. Translation: CASSQNPGNNQPQHF.

V usage is TRBV21-1 and J usage is TRBJ2-7; TRBD1 is the table's D call, not checked against the DNA. TRBV21-1 is recorded as a pseudogene. This CDR3 has 16 amino acids. CDR3 coding DNA: TGTGCCAGCAGCAAAAAGGTGATGACAGGTCTCTACGAGCAGTACTTC. Its protein is CASSKKVMTGLYEQYF.

This rearrangement joins TRBV5-4 to TRBJ1-5; D remains unclear. Between the trimmed V and J ends, which lost 0 bases and 0 bases, there was a span of 4 bases. This CDR3 contains 14 residues. Germline values: CDR1 SGHNT, CDR2 YYREEE (reference sequence). The CDR3 nucleotides are TGTGCCAGCAGCTTGGACGGTAGCAATCAGCCCCAGCATTTT. It is translated as CASSLDGSNQPQHF.

The chain recombines TRBV4-1 with TRBJ2-7; D not resolved. Germline V CDR1 and CDR2: MGHRA, YSYEKL. V was cut by 2 bases and J by 0 bases, with 11 bases left in between. This CDR3 has 15 residues. This chain's CDR3 is CASSQMEMSSYEQYF. CDR3 bases: TGCGCCAGCAGCCAAATGGAGATGAGCTCCTACGAGCAGTACTTC.

The rearrangement joins TRBV27 to TRBJ1-6; D call uncertain. The germline gives CDR1 MNHEY, CDR2 SMNVEV (reference sequence). The CDR3 has 14 amino acids. V was trimmed by 0 bases and J by 7 bases, leaving 7 bases between them. The CDR3 DNA is TGTGCCAGCAGTTTATCGGCTTTAAATTCACCCCTCCACTTT. Translated, it gives CASSLSALNSPLHF.

The rearrangement joins TRBV6-1 to TRBJ2-3; D not resolved. V was trimmed by 4 bases and J by 0 bases, leaving 11 bases between them. The CDR3 sequence is 15 residues long. Germline V gives CDR1 MNHNS, CDR2 SASEGT. The CDR3 DNA sequence: TGTGCCAGCAGTGGCAAGAAAACTAGCACAGATACGCAGTATTTT. It yields the protein CASSGKKTSTDTQYF.

This clone has a single count. V is TRBV4-2 and J is TRBJ2-3; 15 nucleotides match TRBD2. The germline gives CDR1 LGHNA, CDR2 YNFKEQ. This CDR3 comprises 18 residues. Germline trimming cut 7 bases from V and 1 base from J; bases unmatched to any gene: 9. This chain's CDR3 is CASTPGLAGGWGTDTQYF. The CDR3 nucleotides are TGTGCCAGCACCCCGGGACTAGCGGGAGGTTGGGGCACAGATACGCAGTATTTT.

On this clone: The sample holds other DNA sequences that translate to the same CDR3. The CDR3 DNA reads as TGTGCCAGCAGTTACTTTAGCGGGGGGAACACCGGGGAGCTGTTTTTT. As protein: CASSYFSGGNTGELFF. V usage is TRBV6-5 and J usage is TRBJ2-2, with 9 bases fitting TRBD2. The CDR3 covers 16 residues. V trimming: 1 base; J trimming: 1 base; junction bases outside the gene matches: 1. Per germline, CDR1 MNHEY and CDR2 SVGAGI.

The chain employs TRBV28 and TRBJ2-6; 9 positions agree with TRBD1. CDR1 MDHEN and CDR2 SYDVKM come from the germline V gene. CDR3 size: 15 residues. The J segment lost 2 bases and the V segment lost 10 bases, leaving 6 bases of the junction unmatched. CDR3 loop: CATGTGLPGANVLTF. Here the CDR3 DNA reads TGTGCCACCGGGACAGGGTTACCTGGGGCCAACGTCCTGACTTTC.

The rearrangement joins TRBV7-2 to TRBJ2-3; 13 bases map to TRBD2. The germline CDR1 and CDR2 sequences are SGHTA and FQGNSA. The J segment lost 4 bases and the V segment lost 5 bases, leaving 6 bases of the junction unmatched. The CDR3 consists of 16 residues. The DNA of the CDR3 is TGTGCCAGCAGCAACCGACTAGCGGGAGGAGCAGATACGCAGTATTTT. This encodes CASSNRLAGGADTQYF.

The rearrangement links TRBV5-1 to TRBJ2-2; perhaps TRBD2 as D (6 bases). This CDR3 is built from 15 residues. V lost 0 bases, J lost 2 bases, and 8 bases lay in between. CDR1 is SGHRS, CDR2 YFSETQ, per germline. CDR3: CASSLGGLNTGELFF. In DNA, the CDR3 is TGCGCCAGCAGCTTGGGGGGACTTAACACCGGGGAGCTGTTTTTT. Together with reference TRBV5-1 and TRBJ2-2, the CDR3 gives the full variable domain: KAGVTQTPRYLIKTRGQQVTLSCSPISGHRSVSWYQQTPGQGLQFLFEYFSETQRNKGNFPGRFSGRQFSNSRSEMNVSTLELGDSALYLCASSLGGLNTGELFFGEGSRLTVL.

V and J are TRBV7-9 and TRBJ2-2, with TRBD1 matching over 8 bases. The junction had 5 bases not matched to a gene; V was cut back by 1 base and J by 7 bases. Germline V CDR1 and CDR2: SEHNR, FQNEAQ (reference sequence). This CDR3 contains 15 residues. CDR3 DNA: TGTGCCAGCAGCTTAGTATCAGGGGGCATCGGGGAGCTGTTTTTT. It encodes CASSLVSGGIGELFF.

As for this clone: This CDR3 is also generated by other DNA sequences in the sample. The V and J genes are TRBV7-2 and TRBJ2-7, with D possibly being TRBD2 (6 bases). The V gene's germline CDR1 is SGHTA and CDR2 FQGNSA. The V gene lost 1 base and the J gene lost 4 bases, with 14 bases spanning the gap. CDR3 size: 15 residues. The CDR3 DNA is TGTGCCAGCAGCTTAGTTGGGACTCCATCTTACGAGCAGTACTTC. Protein product: CASSLVGTPSYEQYF.

The chain links TRBV4-2 to TRBJ2-7; 11 bases line up with TRBD2. There are 18 residues in the CDR3. Looked up from germline, CDR1 is LGHNA and CDR2 is YNFKEQ. With 0 bases clipped from V and 0 bases from J, the junction kept 7 bases outside the gene matches. The CDR3 bases are TGTGCCAGCAGCCAAGAGCCCACAACTAGCGGGAGCTCCTACGAGCAGTACTTC. Translation gives CASSQEPTTSGSSYEQYF.

The CDR3 nucleotides are TGTGCCTGGGGCAGGCTAGCGGGGGGCGTTACGCAGTATTTT. It is translated as CAWGRLAGGVTQYF. The chain recombines TRBV30 with TRBJ2-3, with 11 bases that match TRBD2. J was trimmed by 8 bases and V by 5 bases; bases with no gene match: 9. Per germline, CDR1 GTSNPN and CDR2 SVGIG (reference sequence). This CDR3 has 14 amino acids.

The chain recombines TRBV5-1 with TRBJ2-7, with D maybe TRBD2 (7 bases). This CDR3 has 17 amino acids. Trimming removed 0 bases from V and 5 bases from J, with 21 bases in between. The V gene's germline CDR1 is SGHRS and CDR2 YFSETQ. The CDR3 region is CASSLASLGGGVNEQYF. CDR3 DNA sequence: TGCGCCAGCAGCTTGGCCTCCCTAGGGGGAGGGGTCAACGAGCAGTACTTC.

This clone was seen only once. The rearrangement joins TRBV6-6 to TRBJ2-3, with 11 bases matching TRBD2. This CDR3 has 15 residues. Germline lookup yields CDR1 MNHNY and CDR2 SVGAGI (reference sequence). The trim removed 8 bases at V and 4 bases at J, leaving 8 bases unmatched. CDR3 sequence reads: CASGLAGGRADTQYF. In nucleotides, the CDR3 is TGTGCCAGCGGGCTAGCGGGGGGAAGGGCAGATACGCAGTATTTT.

The chain combines TRBV5-1 with TRBJ2-3; tentatively, D is TRBD1 (5 bases). V was trimmed by 4 bases and J by 0 bases, leaving 15 bases between them. Germline V gene lookup returns CDR1 SGHRS and CDR2 YFSETQ. This CDR3 has 16 amino acids. The CDR3 spells CASSVQGVLSTDTQYF. The CDR3 DNA reads TGCGCCAGCAGCGTCCAAGGGGTGTTGAGCACAGATACGCAGTATTTT.

This chain links TRBV11-2 with TRBJ2-7, with TRBD2 matching 7 bases. Germline V CDR1 and CDR2: SGHAT, FQNNGV. J lost 4 bases, V lost 0 bases, and 9 bases had no gene match. The CDR3 is 16 residues long. The chain's CDR3 is CASSLDVFGGRYEQYF. CDR3 in DNA: TGTGCCAGCAGCTTAGATGTCTTCGGGGGGAGGTACGAGCAGTACTTC.

The chain uses TRBV14 and TRBJ2-2; 7 nucleotides line up with TRBD1. The CDR3 is 16 residues long. The V and J ends lost 4 bases and 1 base, in that order; junction bases with no gene match: 6. Looked up from germline, CDR1 is SGHDN and CDR2 is FVKESK. CDR3 bases: TGTGCCAGCAGCCGAGGGGGCGGGCTGAACACCGGGGAGCTGTTTTTT. It encodes CASSRGGGLNTGELFF.

The chain is built from TRBV28 and TRBJ2-2; 13 bases fit TRBD2. Trimming cost V 0 bases and J 4 bases; bases outside gene matches: 5. CDR1 is MDHEN and CDR2 is SYDVKM in the germline V gene. The CDR3 extends over 18 amino acids. CDR3 amino acids: CASSLWDTSGRGTGELFF. In nucleotides, the CDR3 is TGTGCCAGCAGTTTATGGGACACTAGCGGGAGGGGCACCGGGGAGCTGTTTTTT.

This chain joins TRBV27 and TRBJ2-1, with D possibly TRBD2 on 6 matching bases. The CDR3 is 15 residues long. Germline V lookup: CDR1 MNHEY, CDR2 SMNVEV (reference sequence). Trimming took off 4 bases at V and 3 bases at J, with 13 bases between the two ends. The DNA of the CDR3 is TGTGCCAGCAGTTCAGGCGGGGCCAGCTACAATGAGCAGTTCTTC. This codes for CASSSGGASYNEQFF.

This rearrangement joins TRBV28 to TRBJ2-5, with D unresolved. V was pared by 6 bases and J by 0 bases, with 5 bases between. From germline, CDR1 is MDHEN and CDR2 SYDVKM. The CDR3 has 12 residues. Here the CDR3 DNA reads TGTGCCAGCAGCGACTACCAAGAGACCCAGTACTTC. Translating it yields CASSDYQETQYF.